One sample yielded the 24 T cell receptor beta chains listed below, sequenced in a study of CD8 T cells in ankylosing spondylitis. MiXCR, applied by TCRdb to the 5' RACE reads, yields one record per CDR3 protein. The data hold 35,000 to 45,000 distinct CDR3 sequences, with about 10% observed a single time. Sequenced sample: blood, either unsorted or a sorted T cell fraction (not recorded which). Receptors originate from a male donor with ankylosing spondylitis or in good health (not recorded which).

This clonotype appeared a few times. The rearrangement links TRBV5-1 to TRBJ1-2, with no clear D. Germline CDR1 SGHRS, CDR2 YFSETQ. Between the trimmed V and J ends, which lost 4 bases and 6 bases, there was a span of 16 bases. There are 14 residues in the CDR3. CDR3 loop: CASSLSSARDGYTF. DNA of the CDR3: TGCGCCAGCAGCCTTTCATCTGCCCGAGATGGCTACACCTTC.

This clonotype appeared many times. This rearrangement joins TRBV20-1 to TRBJ2-7; the match to TRBD1 covers 10 bases. J was trimmed by 2 bases and V by 5 bases; bases with no gene match: 3. Germline-derived CDR1 and CDR2 are DFQATT and SNEGSKA (reference sequence). The CDR3 has 13 amino acids. CDR3 in amino acids: CSARDRGTYEQYF. The CDR3 DNA reads TGCAGTGCTCGGGACAGGGGCACCTACGAGCAGTACTTC.

This clonotype showed up many times. The chain joins TRBV11-2 to TRBJ1-3; D unclear. The CDR3 has 12 amino acids. Germline lookup yields CDR1 SGHAT and CDR2 FQNNGV. V was clipped by 5 bases and J by 1 base, with 3 bases between them. CDR3 sequence (DNA): TGTGCCAGCAGCCAGTCTGGAAACACCATATATTTT. Protein product: CASSQSGNTIYF.

This clonotype was detected ten times or more. The J gene is TRBJ2-2, the V gene TRBV20-1, with D uncertain. The CDR3 has 16 residues. Per germline, CDR1 DFQATT and CDR2 SNEGSKA (reference sequence). With 0 bases removed from V and 2 bases from J, the gap between germline ends came to 13 bases. The CDR3 DNA reads TGCAGTGCTAGAGATCTTAGGAACGGAAACACCGGGGAGCTGTTTTTT. Translation gives CSARDLRNGNTGELFF.

In this sample, this clonotype turned up many times. This chain uses TRBV12-3 or TRBV12-4 with TRBJ1-5; D is ambiguous. The V end was cut by 4 bases, the J end by 4 bases, with 14 bases between. There are 15 residues in the CDR3. CDR3 sequence reads: CASSSGFTGNQPQHF. The CDR3 DNA follows: TGTGCCAGCAGTTCGGGGTTTACTGGGAATCAGCCCCAGCATTTT.

This clonotype was counted ten times or more. The V gene is TRBV2, the J gene TRBJ2-7; no reliable D call. The CDR3 is 14 residues long. The V end lost 2 bases, the J end lost 3 bases, and 11 bases lay between the germline ends. CDR1 and CDR2 from the germline V gene are SNHLY and FYNNEI. In DNA form, the CDR3 reads TGTGCCAGCAGTGAATGGGTGGAATACTACGAGCAGTACTTC. This encodes CASSEWVEYYEQYF.

There are many counts of this clonotype. V usage is TRBV5-5 and J usage is TRBJ2-7; 9 nucleotides match TRBD1. Per germline, CDR1 SGHKS and CDR2 YYEKEE (reference sequence). The CDR3 totals 15 residues. V lost 2 bases and J lost 5; bases outside the gene matches: 8. CDR3 in amino acids: CASSFTGTGSNEQYF. The CDR3 region has the DNA TGTGCCAGCAGCTTTACCGGGACAGGGAGCAACGAGCAGTACTTC.

This clonotype has a count of ten or more. The gene calls are TRBV12-3 or TRBV12-4 and TRBJ2-3, with D unresolved. The germline V and J ends were trimmed by 3 bases and 2 bases, with 12 bases remaining between them. CDR3 length: 15 amino acids. CDR3 DNA: TGTGCCAGCAGTTTGGATTCGGATCTCACAGATACGCAGTATTTT. Translated, it gives CASSLDSDLTDTQYF.

The table lists this clonotype with a few counts. The gene calls are TRBV5-6 and TRBJ1-3; 7 bases agree with TRBD1. There are 15 residues in the CDR3. Germline CDR1 is SGHDT and CDR2 is YYEEEE. Trimming cost V 4 bases and J 4 bases; bases outside gene matches: 8. The DNA for the CDR3 is TGTGCCAGCAGCAGCAGAGGGGGCGACGGAAACACCATATATTTT. The encoded protein is CASSSRGGDGNTIYF.

There are a few counts of this clonotype. J is TRBJ2-5 and V is TRBV5-1, with D uncertain. The V gene lost 1 base and the J gene lost 7 bases, with 14 bases spanning the gap. The V gene's germline CDR1 is SGHRS and CDR2 YFSETQ. The length of the CDR3 is 14 residues. In nucleotides, the CDR3 is TGCGCCAGCAGCTTGAATGACGCAGAAGGGACCCAGTACTTC. This sequence encodes CASSLNDAEGTQYF.

There are a few counts of this clonotype. The chain carries TRBV5-1 and TRBJ2-1, with D tentatively TRBD1 (6 bases). The V end lost 2 bases, the J end lost 5 bases, and 11 bases lay between the germline ends. Germline values: CDR1 SGHRS, CDR2 YFSETQ. The CDR3 is 14 amino acids. This chain's CDR3 is CASSLQGWNNEQFF. The CDR3 DNA follows: TGCGCCAGCAGCTTACAGGGCTGGAACAATGAGCAGTTCTTC.

Points on this clonotype: This may be a read error, as it is one base from a much larger clone. This rearrangement joins TRBV10-3 to TRBJ2-4; no clear D. The CDR3 has 14 residues. V was cut by 4 bases and J by 5 bases, with 12 bases left in between. In germline, CDR1 is ENHRY, CDR2 SYGVKD. The DNA for the CDR3 is TGTGCCATCAGTGGCCCCGGCAGCCAAAACATTCAGTACTTC. Translation gives CAISGPGSQNIQYF.

The chain carries TRBV5-1 and TRBJ2-5; perhaps TRBD2 as D (6 bases). V lost 1 base and J 5 bases, leaving 9 bases between the germline ends. This CDR3 spans 13 amino acids. Looked up from germline, CDR1 is SGHRS and CDR2 is YFSETQ. CDR3 DNA: TGCGCCAGCAGCTTGACTAGCAGGGAGACCCAGTACTTC. Its protein product is CASSLTSRETQYF.

This sequence joins TRBV12-3 or TRBV12-4 and TRBJ2-2; perhaps TRBD2 as D (5 bases). This CDR3 is 16 amino acids long. The ends were cut back, 6 bases at V and 3 bases at J, with 17 bases in the middle. DNA for the CDR3: TGTGCCAGCAGGGGTAGTACGGGGATTTACACCGGGGAGCTGTTTTTT. This gives the protein CASRGSTGIYTGELFF.

The V call is TRBV7-2, the J call TRBJ2-3; D tentatively reads TRBD1 or TRBD2 (5 bases each). Trimming shortened V by 0 bases and J by 4 bases, and 5 bases separated the two germline ends. The CDR3 is made up of 13 amino acids. CDR1 SGHTA and CDR2 FQGNSA come from the germline V gene. CDR3 sequence: CASSLAGADTQYF. The CDR3 DNA reads as TGTGCCAGCAGCTTAGCGGGGGCAGATACGCAGTATTTT. The variable domain in full, with the rest retrieved from reference TRBV7-2 and TRBJ2-3, is GAGVSQSPSNKVTEKGKDVELRCDPISGHTALYWYRQSLGQGLEFLIYFQGNSAPDKSGLPSDRFSAERTGGSVSTLTIQRTQQEDSAVYLCASSLAGADTQYFGPGTRLTVL.

This clonotype was seen at least ten times. The rearrangement uses TRBV11-3 and TRBJ2-1; D is ambiguous. Germline CDR1 reads SGHNT; CDR2 reads YENEEA. The length of the CDR3 is 14 residues. The V end lost 5 bases, the J end lost 8 bases, and 16 bases lay between the germline ends. The chain's CDR3 is CASSPAPTTHEQFF. The DNA for the CDR3 is TGTGCCAGCAGCCCTGCCCCAACTACTCATGAGCAGTTCTTC.

There are many counts of this clonotype. The chain links TRBV7-8 to TRBJ2-6; D not certain. Germline CDR1 and CDR2: SGHVS and FQNEAQ. Trimming took off 0 bases at V and 3 bases at J, with 0 bases between the two ends. CDR3 length equals 13 residues. CDR3 sequence: CASSLAGANVLTF. CDR3 in DNA: TGTGCCAGCAGCTTAGCTGGGGCCAACGTCCTGACTTTC.

This clonotype was counted ten times or more. The junction does not match germline at one end; this may be a read error. The chain couples TRBV5-1 to TRBJ1-3; weak D call: TRBD1 (6 bases). Germline CDR1 and CDR2: SGHRS and YFSETQ. This CDR3 has 15 residues. The DNA for the CDR3 is TGCGCCAGCAGCTTGGGGGACACCTCTGGAAACATCATATATTTT. This codes for CASSLGDTSGNIIYF.

This clonotype was seen many times. The chain couples TRBV2 to TRBJ2-3; tentative D call: TRBD2 (6 bases). The CDR3 is 14 amino acids. With 6 bases removed from V and 10 bases from J, the gap between germline ends came to 20 bases. Germline V gene data show CDR1 as SNHLY and CDR2 as FYNNEI. CDR3 in DNA: TGTGCCAGCAGGCCAACTAGCCCGGGAAGTGCGCAGTATTTT. Translated, it gives CASRPTSPGSAQYF.

This clonotype has ten or more counts. This sequence joins TRBV5-1 and TRBJ2-3; 9 bases are a match to TRBD1. Losses at the gene ends were 6 bases for V and 5 bases for J; bases not matched to a gene: 4. The CDR3 covers 13 residues. CDR1 and CDR2 (germline): SGHRS, YFSETQ. The CDR3 spells CASTGQGLDTQYF. CDR3 in DNA: TGCGCCAGCACGGGACAGGGTTTAGATACGCAGTATTTT.

This clonotype was counted ten times or more. This sequence joins TRBV12-3 or TRBV12-4 and TRBJ2-2; D gene unclear. Deletions cut 2 bases from V and 0 bases from J, with 7 bases between. The CDR3 extends over 15 amino acids. DNA of the CDR3: TGTGCCAGCAGTTTAACCCAGGCGAACACCGGGGAGCTGTTTTTT. The encoded protein is CASSLTQANTGELFF.

This clonotype was seen at least ten times. The CDR3 nucleotides read TGTGCCAGCAGCCAGACGGGGACAGGGGGCTTCGAGCAGTACTTC. It is translated as CASSQTGTGGFEQYF. The chain links TRBV5-6 to TRBJ2-7, with 12 bases fitting TRBD1. The CDR3 totals 15 residues. V gave up 4 bases and J gave up 6 bases; unmatched junction bases: 8. Germline values: CDR1 SGHDT, CDR2 YYEEEE.

The chain recombines TRBV7-2 with TRBJ2-5; D unclear. V shed 5 bases and J shed 5 bases, with 18 bases lying between them. From germline, CDR1 is SGHTA and CDR2 FQGNSA. The CDR3 covers 15 residues. CDR3 nucleotides: TGTGCCAGCAGCCGTTCTGTTTCGGAGTTGGAGACCCAGTACTTC. Protein sequence: CASSRSVSELETQYF.

This clonotype was found many times. The CDR3 region has the DNA TGTGCCACCAGCAGAGCGGCTAGCCTGGTGGGGCTGTTTTTT. Protein: CATSRAASLVGLFF. The chain couples TRBV15 to TRBJ2-2; D is possibly TRBD2 (5 bases). V shed 1 base and J shed 13 bases, with 16 bases lying between them. CDR3 length: 14 amino acids. The V gene's germline CDR1 is LNHNV and CDR2 YYDKDF (reference sequence).